Listed below are T cell receptor beta chains from one sample, sequenced in a study of blood T cell repertoires in COVID-19. Some clones are missing from TCRdb's copy, which holds only in-frame ones; the method was immunoSEQ multiplex PCR. The sample yields some 200,000 clones, 75% to 85% seen once. Material for sequencing was peripheral blood. Every receptor here comes from a woman in her 30s with COVID-19, enrolled during active disease. CDR3s leave out the opening cysteine and the closing phenylalanine or tryptophan. Only part of the rows carry a size: once, few, many, or a class if the clone is expanded.

TRBV7-2,TRBJ2-7,-,ASSLEWRLAGSYEQY
TRBV5-6,TRBJ1-1,-,ASSPTLNLNTEAF
TRBV12-3/TRBV12-4,TRBJ2-3,-,ASSLIQGRTQY
TRBV7-2,TRBJ2-7,-,ASSRSGTGFPEQY
TRBV19,TRBJ2-3,-,ASSDRRTDTQY
TRBV24-1,TRBJ1-1,-,ATSVTGSTEAF
TRBV15,TRBJ1-1,once,ATSQHLNTEAF
TRBV30,TRBJ2-5,-,ARIQGTDIDETQY
TRBV6-2/TRBV6-3,TRBJ2-1,-,ASTPATKAAFEF
TRBV27,TRBJ1-2,few,ASSLWTGYYYGYT
TRBV4-1,TRBJ2-7,few,ASSQEPAGLYEQY
TRBV5-1,TRBJ2-1,-,ASSSGQGSYNEQF
TRBV5-1,TRBJ2-5,-,ASRGTSQETQY
TRBV7-3,TRBJ2-3,-,ASSLSRGADTQY
TRBV9,TRBJ2-1,-,ASSVGVRGADEQF
TRBV15,TRBJ2-2,few,ATSREFLAMSTGELF
TRBV5-6,TRBJ1-1,-,ASSSAGTANTEAF
TRBV7-2,TRBJ2-1,-,ASSLATGSYNEQF
TRBV6-6,TRBJ1-5,few,ASSGQGIGQPQH
TRBV4-3,TRBJ1-3,-,ASSPYGQGRGNTIY
TRBV7-6,TRBJ1-2,-,ASSSTTGDWGGYT
TRBV12-3/TRBV12-4,TRBJ2-5,-,ASSYYEETQY
TRBV4-3,TRBJ2-1,-,ASSQDSGTYNEQF
TRBV28,TRBJ2-1,few,ASSGASGREYNEQF